This section outlines one TCR beta chain sequence together with its context. The antigen is undetermined. The data belong to a study of metastatic and nonmetastatic thyroid tumors. Study information: Across peripheral blood and tumor or nodule tissue samples taken from malignant and benign thyroid patients, the repertoires were compared with one another. General observations from the study: Across blood and tumor, TCR beta diversity in malignant thyroid tumors was reportedly significantly higher than in benign nodules.

TCRdb reanalyzed the PCR reads via MiXCR. This table has 10,000 or so clones, more than 25% appearing once. All patients reached thyroid surgery having received no treatment beforehand. The TCR was taken from a female donor with papillary thyroid cancer or a benign thyroid nodule (not recorded which). Some clones in this sample may be carry-over from other donors' samples. The sample taken for sequencing was tumor tissue.

The CDR3 sequence is CASSQETATGTDTQYF. CDR3 DNA: TGCGCCAGCAGCCAAGAAACCGCGACAGGGACAGATACGCAGTATTTT. The rearrangement joins TRBV4-1 to TRBJ2-3, with 7 bases that match TRBD1. J was trimmed by 3 bases and V by 0 bases; bases with no gene match: 6. Germline CDR1 and CDR2: MGHRA and YSYEKL. The CDR3 runs to 16 residues.